This T cell receptor (beta chain) was identified in a study of blood T cell repertoires in COVID-19. Across the whole study: Collection of acute and convalescent COVID-19 samples took place in the United States, Italy and Spain. Sample material is recorded as cDNA or gDNA derived from T cells, B-cell-depleted T cells, or PBMCs.

Per the study methods: By means of reference gene primer amplification, nucleated cell counts were estimated. The protocol was immunoSEQ multiplex PCR, while the TCRdb copy is restricted to in-frame clones and leaves out a portion. For V, J and clone size, that table is used; D and trimming come from the DNA. This table has about 330,000 clones, around 87% appearing once. The sample holds one count of this clone. CDR1 is SGHNT and CDR2 is YYREEE in the germline V gene (reference sequence). Trimming took off 4 bases at V and 3 bases at J, with 13 bases between the two ends. The CDR3 covers 14 residues.

The chain links TRBV5-4 to TRBJ2-5; TRBD2 might be the D (7 bases). The source of this sequence is a woman between 45 and 60 years old with active or convalescent COVID-19. The sequencing sample was made of peripheral blood. The CDR3 reads CASSKGGREETQYF. The DNA for the CDR3 is TGTGCCAGCAGCAAGGGGGGGAGGGAAGAGACCCAGTACTTC.